The rows below give T cell receptor beta chains drawn from one sample of a study of blood T cell repertoires in COVID-19. Repertoires were generated with immunoSEQ multiplex PCR, while TCRdb's copy carries only in-frame clones and drops some. This table holds some 48,000 clones, 80% to 90% found once. Sequencing was performed on peripheral blood. The origin of the receptors is a woman older than 75 with COVID-19, enrolled during active disease. CDR3s include the opening cysteine and the closing phenylalanine or tryptophan. A D gene is named only where the DNA matches it firmly. Part of the rows lack a size; the others show once, few, many or a class for expanded clones.

CDR3 | DNA | size | V | D | J
CASTLNPSTYEQYF | TGTGCCAGCACCCTTAACCCCAGTACCTACGAGCAGTACTTC | NA | TRBV3-1/TRBV3-2 | NA | TRBJ2-7
CASSYNPPSQAGGTGGNEQYF | TGTGCCAGCAGCTATAACCCCCCTTCGCAAGCGGGAGGGACTGGGGGGAACGAGCAGTACTTC | NA | TRBV7-6 | TRBD2 | TRBJ2-7
CASRGQMLGQPQHF | TGTGCCAGCAGAGGACAGATGTTGGGACAGCCCCAGCATTTT | NA | TRBV6-5 | NA | TRBJ1-5
CASSPRQGAGELFF | TGCGCCAGCAGCCCGCGACAGGGAGCCGGGGAGCTGTTTTTT | NA | TRBV5-1 | TRBD1 | TRBJ2-2
CASSYSKGQPYGYTF | TGTGCCAGCAGTTACTCGAAGGGACAGCCATATGGCTACACCTTC | NA | TRBV6-5 | TRBD1 | TRBJ1-2
CSVETFDKPGGKLFF | TGCAGCGTTGAAACCTTTGACAAGCCCGGGGGAAAACTGTTTTTT | once | TRBV29-1 | NA | TRBJ1-4
CASSIPEGQGNYGYTF | TGTGCCAGTAGTATACCCGAGGGACAGGGGAACTATGGCTACACCTTC | NA | TRBV19 | TRBD1 | TRBJ1-2
CASSQQTGFQPQHF | TGTGCCAGCAGCCAACAGACAGGGTTTCAGCCCCAGCATTTT | NA | TRBV27 | TRBD1 | TRBJ1-5
CASSQGTVVNTEAFF | TGCGCCAGCAGCCAAGGCACCGTAGTGAACACTGAAGCTTTCTTT | NA | TRBV4-1 | NA | TRBJ1-1
CASSLAGLAGAYNEQFF | TGTGCCAGCAGCTTGGCCGGGTTAGCGGGGGCCTACAATGAGCAGTTCTTC | NA | TRBV5-4 | TRBD2 | TRBJ2-1
CASSPNPAAATNEKLFF | TGCGCCAGCAGCCCCAACCCTGCGGCAGCAACTAATGAAAAACTGTTTTTT | NA | TRBV5-1 | NA | TRBJ1-4